A single sample gave rise to the 7 T cell receptor beta chains below, sequenced in a study of blood T cell repertoires in COVID-19. Some clones are missing from TCRdb's copy, which holds only in-frame ones; the method was immunoSEQ multiplex PCR. The sample lists roughly 70,000 clones; 80% to 90% were seen once. Input material: peripheral blood. Every receptor here comes from a woman in her fifties or sixties with active COVID-19.

V is TRBV24-1 and J is TRBJ2-5; 15 positions agree with TRBD2. J gave up 5 bases and V 2 bases, and 5 bases lay outside the gene matches. Germline V gene lookup returns CDR1 KGHDR and CDR2 SFDVKD. CDR3 length: 17 residues. CDR3 sequence (DNA): TGTGCCACCAGTGATTCGGGACTAGCGGGAGGATCTGAGACCCAGTACTTC. This codes for CATSDSGLAGGSETQYF.

This clone appeared a single time. The V call is TRBV11-2, the J call TRBJ2-3, with unresolved D. CDR1 SGHAT and CDR2 FQNNGV come from the germline V gene. Trimming left V 7 bases short and J 0 bases short, with 8 bases between. This CDR3 contains 13 residues. This chain's CDR3 is CASTAVSTDTQYF. CDR3 in DNA: TGTGCCAGCACCGCGGTCAGCACAGATACGCAGTATTTT.

The CDR3 DNA reads TGCAGCGTTGAGAGGGGGAGCGCCTACAATGAGCAGTTCTTC. Amino acid sequence: CSVERGSAYNEQFF. The chain uses TRBV29-1 and TRBJ2-1; weak D call: TRBD1 (6 bases). The germline CDR1 and CDR2 sequences are SQVTM and ANQGSEA. V was clipped by 3 bases and J by 2 bases, with 11 bases between them. CDR3 length: 14 amino acids.

The V gene is TRBV3-1 (or the pseudogene TRBV3-2), the J gene TRBJ2-1, with 8 bases lining up with TRBD2. Trimming cost V 8 bases and J 0 bases; bases outside gene matches: 3. The CDR3 has 14 amino acids. Germline CDR1 and CDR2: LGHDT and YNNKEL (reference sequence). The CDR3 reads CASGTSGSYNEQFF. As DNA, the CDR3 is TGTGCCAGCGGAACTAGCGGCTCCTACAATGAGCAGTTCTTC.

The chain joins TRBV19 to TRBJ1-5; TRBD1 agrees at 7 bases. The length of the CDR3 is 15 residues. The germline V gene has CDR1 LNHDA and CDR2 SQIVND (reference sequence). V lost 6 bases to trimming and J lost 3 bases; unmatched junction nucleotides: 8. The CDR3 coding sequence is TGTGCCAGTAGGGAGGGGACAGTTCACAATCAGCCCCAGCATTTT. Translating it yields CASREGTVHNQPQHF.

A remark on this clone: The sample contains more than one DNA sequence encoding this CDR3. V usage is TRBV25-1 and J usage is TRBJ2-1, with D maybe TRBD2 (6 bases). The CDR3 consists of 15 residues. Germline V gene lookup returns CDR1 MGHDK and CDR2 SYGVNS. The V and J ends lost 3 bases and 0 bases respectively, with 9 bases between them. The CDR3 sequence: CASSETGGSYNEQFF. The CDR3, as DNA: TGTGCCAGCAGTGAGACCGGGGGCTCCTACAATGAGCAGTTCTTC.

V is TRBV4-1 and J is TRBJ2-1, with D perhaps matching TRBD2 (6 bases). Germline CDR1 and CDR2: MGHRA and YSYEKL. The ends were cut back, 4 bases at V and 3 bases at J, with 13 bases in the middle. The length of the CDR3 is 15 residues. The CDR3 region has the DNA TGCGCCAGCAGCCCTTCGGGACTCCTCTACAATGAGCAGTTCTTC. Its translation is CASSPSGLLYNEQFF.